Following are 13 T cell receptor beta chains from one sample sequenced in a study of blood T cell repertoires in COVID-19. The data were produced by immunoSEQ multiplex PCR, yet TCRdb's version contains in-frame clones alone and is incomplete. The table lists around 26,000 clones, about 89% of them singletons. The sample was peripheral blood. Every receptor here comes from a human donor in a cohort sampled during active COVID-19.

The chain has TRBV19 and TRBJ2-5; TRBD2 matches at 8 bases. CDR1 is LNHDA and CDR2 is SQIVND in the germline V gene (reference sequence). This CDR3 contains 15 residues. V shed 6 bases, J shed 0 bases, and the junction held 6 bases outside the gene matches. For the CDR3, the DNA is TGTGCCAGTAGATCCCAGCGGGGGAACCAAGAGACCCAGTACTTC. Translated, it gives CASRSQRGNQETQYF.

The chain combines TRBV19 with TRBJ1-1; tentatively, D is TRBD1 (6 bases). CDR3 length equals 14 residues. V lost 7 bases and J 5 bases, leaving 17 bases between the germline ends. Germline CDR1 is LNHDA and CDR2 is SQIVND (reference sequence). CDR3 sequence reads: CASTQGQRLTEAFF. Here the CDR3 DNA reads TGTGCCAGTACTCAGGGGCAACGGCTGACTGAAGCTTTCTTT.

The J gene is TRBJ1-2, the V gene TRBV6-4; D possibly corresponds to TRBD1 (5 bases). This CDR3 spans 12 amino acids. V dropped 2 bases and J dropped 8 bases, with 9 bases sitting between them. CDR1 and CDR2 (germline): MRHNA, SNTAGT. The CDR3 here is CASSDRGRGYTF. The DNA for the CDR3 is TGTGCCAGCAGTGACAGGGGTCGGGGCTACACCTTC.

This clone was recorded a few times. The chain couples TRBV7-3 to TRBJ1-2; TRBD1 aligns across 7 bases. This CDR3 is 15 amino acids long. V was clipped by 6 bases and J by 3 bases; unmatched bases: 10. Germline assignment: CDR1 SGHTA and CDR2 FQGTGA. CDR3: CASSPTGARDYGYTF. The CDR3 region has the DNA TGTGCCAGCAGTCCAACAGGGGCCAGGGACTATGGCTACACCTTC. The full variable domain, completed using reference TRBV7-3 and TRBJ1-2, is GAGVSQTPSNKVTEKGKYVELRCDPISGHTALYWYRQSLGQGPEFLIYFQGTGAADDSGLPNDRFFAVRPEGSVSTLKIQRTERGDSAVYLCASSPTGARDYGYTFGSGTRLTVV.

This clone was detected once. Here the CDR3 DNA reads TGCGCCAGCAGCTTTCTGGACAGGGACACCGGGGAGCTGTTTTTT. This translates into CASSFLDRDTGELFF. The chain links TRBV5-1 to TRBJ2-2; 8 positions agree with TRBD1. J gave up 3 bases and V 2 bases, and 3 bases lay outside the gene matches. The CDR3 length is 15 residues. Germline V CDR1 and CDR2: SGHRS, YFSETQ.

The chain has TRBV5-5 and TRBJ2-7; 8 bases are a match to TRBD1. V shed 5 bases, J shed 2 bases, and the junction held 9 bases outside the gene matches. In germline, CDR1 is SGHKS, CDR2 YYEKEE (reference sequence). This CDR3 is built from 15 residues. CDR3 nucleotide sequence: TGTGCCAGCAGACCGGGGACAGGCATCACCTACGAGCAGTACTTC. Translating gives CASRPGTGITYEQYF.

The count of this clone is one. J is TRBJ1-1 and V is TRBV5-5; D is ambiguous. Germline V lookup: CDR1 SGHKS, CDR2 YYEKEE (reference sequence). The germline V and J ends were trimmed by 3 bases and 0 bases, with 15 bases remaining between them. The CDR3 sequence is 16 residues long. CDR3 loop: CASSYPAGRMNTEAFF. The CDR3 DNA sequence: TGTGCCAGCAGCTACCCCGCAGGCCGTATGAACACTGAAGCTTTCTTT.

The rearrangement joins TRBV11-2 to TRBJ1-3, with D unclear. The germline V gene has CDR1 SGHAT and CDR2 FQNNGV. Trimming stripped 4 bases from V and 0 bases from J, with 16 bases between. This CDR3 is built from 17 residues. CDR3 coding DNA: TGTGCCAGCAGCTCCTATCCGAGACTCTCCTCTGGAAACACCATATATTTT. Amino acids: CASSSYPRLSSGNTIYF.

The V gene is TRBV7-9, the J gene TRBJ2-7; TRBD1 aligns across 7 bases. V was clipped by 5 bases and J by 3 bases; unmatched bases: 16. CDR3 length equals 17 residues. The V gene's germline CDR1 is SEHNR and CDR2 FQNEAQ (reference sequence). CDR3 in DNA: TGTGCCAGCAGCCCTATTAGTGGGGGCAGGGGGAACTACGAGCAGTACTTC. Protein: CASSPISGGRGNYEQYF.

V usage is TRBV7-9 and J usage is TRBJ1-2; D remains unclear. Trimming left V 1 base short and J 5 bases short, with 20 bases between. Germline V CDR1 and CDR2: SEHNR, FQNEAQ (reference sequence). The CDR3 has 17 amino acids. The CDR3 nucleotides read TGTGCCAGCAGCTTAGTACGAGGAACTGTGATAGTATATGGCTACACCTTC. It specifies CASSLVRGTVIVYGYTF.

This clone occurred once. The chain links TRBV9 to TRBJ1-3; 7 bases are shared with TRBD1. V lost 0 bases and J lost 3; bases outside the gene matches: 12. The CDR3 consists of 18 residues. CDR1 SGDLS and CDR2 YYNGEE come from the germline V gene. The chain's CDR3 is CASSVEQGDDRFGNTIYF. CDR3 sequence (DNA): TGTGCCAGCAGCGTAGAGCAGGGGGACGACCGGTTTGGAAACACCATATATTTT.

In its sample, this clone was seen a few times. For the CDR3, the DNA is TGTGCCAGCAGTTCGGACAGGGACGAGCAGTACTTC. This encodes CASSSDRDEQYF. V is TRBV11-1 and J is TRBJ2-7, with 8 bases that match TRBD1. This CDR3 contains 12 residues. Germline V gene data show CDR1 as SGHAT and CDR2 as FQDESV (reference sequence). J gave up 5 bases and V 6 bases, and 3 bases lay outside the gene matches.

The chain recombines TRBV5-1 with TRBJ1-1, with 8 nucleotides matching TRBD1. Trimming removed 0 bases from V and 0 bases from J; junction bases left unmatched: 7. The CDR3 spans 17 residues. Looked up from germline, CDR1 is SGHRS and CDR2 is YFSETQ. CDR3 protein: CASSLAAGGALNTEAFF. The CDR3 nucleotides read TGCGCCAGCAGCTTGGCCGCAGGGGGCGCCTTGAACACTGAAGCTTTCTTT. The full variable domain, in which reference TRBV5-1 and TRBJ1-1 provide the parts outside the CDR3, is KAGVTQTPRYLIKTRGQQVTLSCSPISGHRSVSWYQQTPGQGLQFLFEYFSETQRNKGNFPGRFSGRQFSNSRSEMNVSTLELGDSALYLCASSLAAGGALNTEAFFGQGTRLTVV.